The T cell receptor (beta chain) under discussion was sequenced for a study of CD8 T cells in ankylosing spondylitis. Regarding the study as a whole: Earlier studies detected some motif variants in reactive arthritis synovial fluid and blood. A TCR beta motif made of about 8 highly homologous variants seemed typical of ankylosing spondylitis blood.

The CDR3 covers 17 residues. CDR1 is SEHNR and CDR2 is FQNEAQ in the germline V gene (reference sequence). With 4 bases clipped from V and 6 bases from J, the junction kept 13 bases outside the gene matches. TCRdb re-analysed the 5' RACE reads in MiXCR, keeping a single row per CDR3 protein. The data show 350,000 or so distinct CDR3 sequences, 11% seen once. As concerns this clonotype: The antigen remains unidentified.

The sequenced sample was blood, either unsorted or a sorted T cell fraction (not recorded which). This TCR was sampled from a female donor with ankylosing spondylitis or in good health (not recorded which). The chain employs TRBV7-9 and TRBJ2-1; 9 nucleotides match TRBD2. The DNA of the CDR3 is TGTGCCAGCAGCTCCCAAAGCGTAGCGGGGGTAACCAATGAGCAGTTCTTC. Its protein product is CASSSQSVAGVTNEQFF.